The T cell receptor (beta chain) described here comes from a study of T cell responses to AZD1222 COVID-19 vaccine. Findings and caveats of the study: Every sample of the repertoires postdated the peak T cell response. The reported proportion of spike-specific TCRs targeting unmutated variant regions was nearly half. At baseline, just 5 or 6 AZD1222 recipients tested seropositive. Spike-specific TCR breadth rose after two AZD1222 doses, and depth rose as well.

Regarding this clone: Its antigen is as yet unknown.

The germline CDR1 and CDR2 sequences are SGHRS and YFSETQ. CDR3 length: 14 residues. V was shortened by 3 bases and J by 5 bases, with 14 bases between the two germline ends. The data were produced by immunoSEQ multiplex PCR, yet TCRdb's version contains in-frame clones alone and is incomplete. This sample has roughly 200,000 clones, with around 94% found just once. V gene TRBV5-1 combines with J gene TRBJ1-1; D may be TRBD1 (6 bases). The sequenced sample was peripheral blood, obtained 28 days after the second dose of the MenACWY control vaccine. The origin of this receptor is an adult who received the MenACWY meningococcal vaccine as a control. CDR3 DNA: TGCGCCAGCAGCTCCGGGACAAGAGGGACTGAAGCTTTCTTT. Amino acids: CASSSGTRGTEAFF.